This T cell receptor (beta chain) was retrieved from a study of Ad26.COV2.S vaccination and SARS-CoV-2 variants. The assay was immunoSEQ multiplex PCR, and TCRdb's table has in-frame clones only and misses some. The sample carries about 94,000 clones, about four fifths recorded once. Notes on the study in general: Reportedly, after vaccination the spike-specific CD8+ and CD4+ T cell responses displayed substantial breadth. Estimates derived from TCR breadth and depth analyses may have underestimated total T cell responses.

On this clone itself: The antigen remains unidentified.

Material: peripheral blood, obtained after recovery from COVID-19. The TCR comes from a human donor who had recovered from COVID-19.

The CDR3 sequence is CASSFIGTESTDTQYF. In nucleotides, the CDR3 is TGTGCCAGCAGCTTTATCGGGACAGAGTCCACAGATACGCAGTATTTT. The V call is TRBV7-2, the J call TRBJ2-3; 7 positions match TRBD1. The trim removed 3 bases at V and 2 bases at J, leaving 8 bases unmatched. Germline CDR1 SGHTA, CDR2 FQGNSA. This CDR3 is 16 amino acids long.